The 27 T cell receptor beta chains presented below share a single source sample, sequenced in a study of cytomegalovirus exposure and HLA in healthy donors. Vbeta (60) and Jbeta (13) primers were used in the PCR. TCRdb's copy holds only in-frame clones and misses some; the assay was immunoSEQ multiplex PCR. The repertoire has around 150,000 clones, around 90% of them found once; the top ten carry 0.45% to 0.6%. The sample taken for sequencing was PBMCs. These receptors came from a woman aged 40 to 49 in good health and CMV-seronegative.

The chain recombines TRBV6-1 with TRBJ1-5, with 7 bases identical to TRBD1. Germline lookup yields CDR1 MNHNS and CDR2 SASEGT. The CDR3 covers 15 residues. Trimming took 5 bases from V and 4 from J; bases not matched to a gene: 8. CDR3 nucleotide sequence: TGTGCCAGCAGTTTACAGGGGCGCGGGAATCAGCCCCAGCATTTT. As protein: CASSLQGRGNQPQHF.

In its sample, this clone was seen a few times. V gene TRBV6-1 combines with J gene TRBJ1-1, with TRBD1 as a possible D gene (5 bases). This CDR3 has 14 amino acids. Trimming took off 4 bases at V and 5 bases at J, with 14 bases between the two ends. Germline CDR1 MNHNS, CDR2 SASEGT. In DNA form, the CDR3 reads TGTGCCAGCAGTGCGTTTGATCGGGGGACTGAAGCTTTCTTT. The encoded protein is CASSAFDRGTEAFF.

The chain joins TRBV15 to TRBJ2-7; possible D gene TRBD2, 6 bases. Germline CDR1 and CDR2: LNHNV and YYDKDF (reference sequence). Trimming shortened V by 4 bases and J by 3 bases, and 10 bases separated the two germline ends. The CDR3 spans 13 residues. This chain's CDR3 is CATSMGGVYEQYF. The CDR3 DNA reads as TGTGCCACCAGCATGGGGGGAGTCTACGAGCAGTACTTC.

V is TRBV10-3 and J is TRBJ2-1; 7 nucleotides align to TRBD1. Trimming at V came to 2 bases and at J to 3 bases, leaving 7 bases not matched to a gene. Germline V CDR1 and CDR2: ENHRY, SYGVKD. CDR3 size: 16 residues. In DNA form, the CDR3 reads TGTGCCATCAGTGAGCCCAAGGGGGCCAGCTACAATGAGCAGTTCTTC. Translating it yields CAISEPKGASYNEQFF.

This rearrangement joins TRBV10-3 to TRBJ2-1, with a possible D match to TRBD1 (5 bases). CDR1 ENHRY and CDR2 SYGVKD come from the germline V gene. The CDR3 has 16 residues. Trimming took off 6 bases at V and 5 bases at J, with 20 bases between the two ends. The CDR3 sequence is CAIRTARALSNNEQFF. The CDR3, as DNA: TGTGCCATCAGGACGGCCAGGGCCCTCTCAAACAATGAGCAGTTCTTC.

The chain is built from TRBV5-1 and TRBJ2-3, with D perhaps TRBD2 (6 bases). Trimming removed 5 bases at V and 2 bases at J, with 15 bases between. This CDR3 region has 15 residues. In germline, CDR1 is SGHRS, CDR2 YFSETQ. CDR3 amino acids: CASSTLASHTDTQYF. The CDR3 nucleotides are TGCGCCAGCAGTACGCTAGCGTCTCACACAGATACGCAGTATTTT.

The chain links TRBV28 to TRBJ1-2; 9 positions agree with TRBD1. This CDR3 has 15 amino acids. V gave up 2 bases and J gave up 0 bases; unmatched junction bases: 1. Germline CDR1 is MDHEN and CDR2 is SYDVKM. This CDR3 reads CASSLTGGPNYGYTF. The CDR3 nucleotides are TGTGCCAGCAGTTTAACAGGGGGCCCTAACTATGGCTACACCTTC.

Note on this clone: Compared with germline, one end of the junction differs, possibly owing to a read error. The CDR3 is CSSSFSPGEQYF. CDR3 coding DNA: TGTTCCAGCAGCTTTTCCCCAGGCGAGCAGTACTTC. V gene TRBV7-9 combines with J gene TRBJ2-7; D is unresolved. The V gene's germline CDR1 is SEHNR and CDR2 FQNEAQ (reference sequence). There are 12 residues in the CDR3.

The gene calls are TRBV5-6 and TRBJ2-7, with D possibly being TRBD1 (5 bases). The CDR3 spans 16 residues. Germline V gene lookup returns CDR1 SGHDT and CDR2 YYEEEE. V gave up 4 bases and J gave up 2 bases, with 19 bases separating them. The chain's CDR3 is CASSRPTGYVAYEQYF. The CDR3 DNA sequence: TGTGCCAGCAGCCGCCCTACAGGTTATGTTGCCTACGAGCAGTACTTC.

The gene calls are TRBV5-1 and TRBJ2-3; 11 bases match TRBD1. The V and J ends lost 2 bases and 10 bases, in that order; junction bases with no gene match: 9. Germline V gene sequence: CDR1 SGHRS, CDR2 YFSETQ. CDR3 size: 15 residues. Here the CDR3 DNA reads TGCGCCAGCAGCTTTGGACAGGGGGCAGGAATTTCGCAGTATTTT. Translated, it gives CASSFGQGAGISQYF.

This clone has just one count. This chain connects TRBV7-2 to TRBJ2-5; 8 bases line up with TRBD2. Germline trimming cut 4 bases from V and 5 bases from J; bases unmatched to any gene: 9. Germline CDR1 is SGHTA and CDR2 is FQGNSA. The CDR3 totals 15 residues. The DNA of the CDR3 is TGTGCCAGCAGCTCCCAGGGACTAGGCGTGGAGACCCAGTACTTC. Translating it yields CASSSQGLGVETQYF.

This chain links TRBV30 with TRBJ2-1, with unresolved D. This CDR3 comprises 12 residues. Trimming stripped 2 bases from V and 10 bases from J, with 12 bases between. Per germline, CDR1 GTSNPN and CDR2 SVGIG (reference sequence). The CDR3 region is CAWSPPPREQFF. CDR3 coding DNA: TGTGCCTGGAGTCCCCCCCCGAGGGAGCAGTTCTTC.

CDR3 in DNA: TGTGCCAGCAGCTCCAATCCGACTAGCGGGAGTTCCCCAGATACGCAGTATTTT. Translated, it gives CASSSNPTSGSSPDTQYF. The chain recombines TRBV11-3 with TRBJ2-3; 12 bases agree with TRBD2. CDR1 is SGHNT and CDR2 is YENEEA in the germline V gene. This CDR3 spans 18 amino acids. Trimming at V came to 4 bases and at J to 4 bases, leaving 12 bases not matched to a gene.

This rearrangement joins TRBV11-3 to TRBJ2-5; D possibly corresponds to TRBD1 (6 bases). The CDR3 runs 15 residues. V was clipped by 5 bases and J by 2 bases, with 15 bases between them. Germline V CDR1 and CDR2: SGHNT, YENEEA. CDR3 sequence: CASSGRTAIQETQYF. In DNA, the CDR3 is TGTGCCAGCAGCGGTCGGACAGCGATTCAAGAGACCCAGTACTTC.

This clone was observed a single time. The junction shows a germline mismatch at one end, possibly a read error. The chain employs TRBV4-1 and TRBJ2-7; D is possibly TRBD2 (7 bases). In germline, CDR1 is MGHRA, CDR2 YSYEKL. This CDR3 has 16 residues. The CDR3 sequence is CASSRGWEGGPGEQYF. CDR3 DNA sequence: TGTGCCAGCAGCCGTGGCTGGGAGGGGGGACCGGGGGAGCAGTACTTC.

The chain couples TRBV9 to TRBJ1-1; D call uncertain. Trimming took 3 bases from V and 7 from J, leaving 13 bases between them. The CDR3 totals 13 residues. Germline-derived CDR1 and CDR2 are SGDLS and YYNGEE. CDR3 sequence: CASSAMGGVEAFF. CDR3 in DNA: TGTGCCAGCAGCGCCATGGGAGGCGTTGAAGCTTTCTTT.

The chain combines TRBV10-2 with TRBJ2-7; 8 bases match TRBD2. The V segment lost 9 bases and the J segment 4 bases; nucleotides outside the gene matches: 8. The CDR3 contains 13 residues. CDR1 is WSHSY and CDR2 is SAAADI in the germline V gene. The CDR3 DNA sequence: TGCGCCAGTGGCAAGCGGGAGTTATACGAGCAGTACTTC. Its protein product is CASGKRELYEQYF.

The V gene is TRBV27, the J gene TRBJ2-7, with TRBD1 matching 11 bases. Germline values: CDR1 MNHEY, CDR2 SMNVEV (reference sequence). V gave up 4 bases and J gave up 7 bases; unmatched junction bases: 6. The CDR3 contains 14 residues. The CDR3 DNA reads as TGTGCCAGCAGTTACGGGACAGGGGGAGAAGAGCAGTACTTC. It specifies CASSYGTGGEEQYF.

The V and J genes are TRBV5-1 and TRBJ2-1, with 14 bases identical to TRBD2. The germline V gene has CDR1 SGHRS and CDR2 YFSETQ. The CDR3 is made up of 15 amino acids. The J segment lost 8 bases and the V segment lost 3 bases, leaving 4 bases of the junction unmatched. The CDR3 nucleotides are TGCGCCAGCAGCTCACCGGGACTAGCGGGAGATGAGCAGTTCTTC. It is translated as CASSSPGLAGDEQFF.

The rearrangement joins TRBV7-9 to TRBJ2-7; TRBD1 is a possible D gene (5 bases). Germline CDR1 and CDR2: SEHNR and FQNEAQ (reference sequence). The CDR3 contains 12 residues. In DNA, the CDR3 is TGTGCGATCCGACAGAGCTCCTACGAGCAGTACTTC. This sequence encodes CAIRQSSYEQYF.

This chain joins TRBV9 and TRBJ2-5; 8 positions agree with TRBD1. The trim removed 3 bases at V and 2 bases at J, leaving 6 bases unmatched. The CDR3 runs 15 residues. The V gene's germline CDR1 is SGDLS and CDR2 YYNGEE. CDR3: CASSARGDRQETQYF. CDR3 nucleotide sequence: TGTGCCAGCAGCGCTAGGGGGGACAGGCAAGAGACCCAGTACTTC.

The gene calls are TRBV5-1 and TRBJ2-5, with 8 positions matching TRBD1. The DNA end is more similar to TRBJ2-7, so the J call may be wrong. The germline gives CDR1 SGHRS, CDR2 YFSETQ. The length of the CDR3 is 15 residues. CDR3 amino acids: CASSLGPGQAYEQYF. For the CDR3, the DNA is TGCGCCAGCAGCTTGGGACCGGGACAGGCCTACGAGCAGTACTTC.

The genes are TRBV30 and TRBJ1-5; D possibly corresponds to TRBD1 (6 bases). The ends were cut back, 7 bases at V and 2 bases at J, with 21 bases in the middle. From germline, CDR1 is GTSNPN and CDR2 SVGIG (reference sequence). The CDR3 has 16 residues. The CDR3 protein is CASRAGEGSGNQPQHF. As DNA, the CDR3 is TGTGCCTCAAGGGCAGGGGAAGGTAGTGGCAATCAGCCCCAGCATTTT.

The rearrangement joins TRBV5-4 to TRBJ1-2, with TRBD1 identical over 7 bases. Germline CDR1 is SGHNT and CDR2 is YYREEE (reference sequence). V dropped 6 bases and J dropped 5; count of bases not matched to a gene: 10. This CDR3 is 14 amino acids long. The CDR3 DNA reads as TGTGCCAGCAAGATCAGGGGGTACGAGTATGGCTACACCTTC. It yields the protein CASKIRGYEYGYTF.

The rearrangement joins TRBV6-5 to TRBJ2-1; D may be TRBD2 (5 bases). CDR3 length equals 16 residues. V dropped 2 bases and J dropped 0 bases, with 11 bases sitting between them. Germline loops: CDR1 MNHEY, CDR2 SVGAGI. The CDR3 sequence is CASSYQKGSSYNEQFF. In DNA form, the CDR3 reads TGTGCCAGCAGTTACCAAAAAGGGAGCTCCTACAATGAGCAGTTCTTC.

The gene calls are TRBV11-3 and TRBJ2-1; 8 nucleotides match TRBD1. Trimming cost V 5 bases and J 1 base; bases outside gene matches: 4. The CDR3 loop spans 15 amino acids. In germline, CDR1 is SGHNT, CDR2 YENEEA. Written as DNA, the CDR3 is TGTGCCAGCAGCCTCCGACAGGGGTCCTACAATGAGCAGTTCTTC. Translated: CASSLRQGSYNEQFF.

The CDR3 region is CASSSLAGGGTDTQYF. Written as DNA, the CDR3 is TGTGCCAGCAGTTCCCTAGCGGGAGGCGGTACAGATACGCAGTATTTT. The chain uses TRBV6-5 and TRBJ2-3; TRBD2 agrees at 11 bases. The V segment lost 4 bases and the J segment 3 bases; nucleotides outside the gene matches: 6. The CDR3 runs to 16 residues. Germline CDR1 and CDR2: MNHEY and SVGAGI.